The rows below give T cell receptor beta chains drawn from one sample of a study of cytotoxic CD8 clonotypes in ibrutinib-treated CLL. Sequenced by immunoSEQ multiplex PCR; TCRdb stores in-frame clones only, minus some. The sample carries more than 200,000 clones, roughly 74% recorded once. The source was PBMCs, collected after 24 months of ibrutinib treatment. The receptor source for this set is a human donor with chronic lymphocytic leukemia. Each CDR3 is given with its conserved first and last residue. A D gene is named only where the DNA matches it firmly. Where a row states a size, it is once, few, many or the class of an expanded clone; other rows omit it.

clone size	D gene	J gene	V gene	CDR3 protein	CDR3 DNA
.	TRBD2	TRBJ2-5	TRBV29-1	CSVTPLGRAGHETQYF	TGCAGCGTTACCCCCCTCGGGAGGGCCGGCCACGAGACCCAGTACTTC
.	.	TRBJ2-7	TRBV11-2	CASRQTGTDSYEQYF	TGTGCCAGCAGACAAACCGGGACTGACTCCTACGAGCAGTACTTC
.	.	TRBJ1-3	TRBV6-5	CASSYGTISGNTIYF	TGTGCCAGCAGTTACGGGACTATCTCTGGAAACACCATATATTTT
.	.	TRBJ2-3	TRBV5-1	CASTKGDLGDTQYF	TGCGCCAGCACGAAGGGGGACCTCGGAGATACGCAGTATTTT
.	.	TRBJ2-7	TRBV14	CASSLLDPSLGEQYF	TGTGCCAGCAGTCTCTTGGACCCGAGTTTGGGTGAGCAGTACTTC
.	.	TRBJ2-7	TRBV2	CASRITGPSKQYF	TGTGCCAGCAGGATAACCGGGCCGTCGAAGCAGTACTTC
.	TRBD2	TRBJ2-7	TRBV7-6	CASSRGGVAGVWDEQYF	TGTGCCAGCAGCCGGGGAGGGGTAGCGGGAGTGTGGGACGAGCAGTACTTC
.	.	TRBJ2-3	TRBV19	CASSSFLGDTDTQYF	TGTGCCAGTAGTAGCTTTCTCGGGGACACAGATACGCAGTATTTT
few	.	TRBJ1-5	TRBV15	CATRGDNQPQHF	TGTGCCACCCGAGGGGACAATCAGCCCCAGCATTTT
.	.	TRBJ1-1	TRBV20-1	CSARDPAIAFF	TGCAGTGCTAGAGATCCCGCCATAGCTTTCTTT
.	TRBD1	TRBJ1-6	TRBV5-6	CASTQRDRVVPPLHF	TGTGCCAGCACTCAGAGGGACAGGGTAGTTCCACCCCTCCACTTT
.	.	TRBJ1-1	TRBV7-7	CASSLTVNTEAFF	TGTGCTAGCAGCTTGACAGTGAACACTGAAGCTTTCTTT
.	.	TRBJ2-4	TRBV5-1	CASSLGQERGIAKNIQYF	TGCGCCAGCAGCTTGGGACAGGAAAGGGGGATAGCCAAAAACATTCAGTACTTC
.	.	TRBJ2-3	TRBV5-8	CASSLGSGLYTDTQYF	TGTGCCAGCAGCTTAGGGTCGGGGCTGTACACAGATACGCAGTATTTT
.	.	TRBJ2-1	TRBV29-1	CSVEDRRTEQFF	TGCAGCGTTGAAGATCGGCGCACTGAGCAGTTCTTC
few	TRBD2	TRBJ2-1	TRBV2	CASRGTSGFNEQFF	TGTGCCAGCAGGGGGACTAGCGGATTCAATGAGCAGTTCTTC
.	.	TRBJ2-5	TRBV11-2	CASSSYRVEIGETQYF	TGTGCCAGCAGCTCCTACAGGGTAGAGATCGGGGAGACCCAGTACTTC
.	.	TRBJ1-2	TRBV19	CASSRANGYTF	TGTGCCAGTAGTAGAGCGAATGGCTACACCTTC
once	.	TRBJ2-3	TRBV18	CASSRGSSGTDTQYF	TGTGCCAGCTCACGCGGCTCAAGCGGGACAGATACGCAGTATTTT
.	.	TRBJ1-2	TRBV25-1	CASSENIYGYTF	TGTGCCAGCAGTGAAAACATCTATGGCTACACCTTC
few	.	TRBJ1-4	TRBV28	CASIGDEKLFF	TGTGCCAGCATCGGGGACGAAAAACTGTTTTTT
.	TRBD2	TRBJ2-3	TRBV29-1	CSVEDQTSGSTDTQYF	TGCAGCGTTGAAGATCAGACTAGCGGTAGCACAGATACGCAGTATTTT
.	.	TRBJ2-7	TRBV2	CASSRGAIYEQYF	TGTGCCAGCAGCAGGGGGGCTATTTACGAGCAGTACTTC
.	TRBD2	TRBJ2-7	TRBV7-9	CASSLARATSGREQYF	TGTGCCAGCAGCTTAGCGCGGGCGACTAGCGGAAGGGAGCAGTACTTC
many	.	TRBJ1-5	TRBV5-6	CASSPSSGGSQPQHF	TGTGCCAGCAGCCCCAGCTCGGGGGGCAGTCAGCCCCAGCATTTT
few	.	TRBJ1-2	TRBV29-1	CSVLGSYGYTF	TGCAGCGTTTTGGGTTCGTATGGCTACACCTTC
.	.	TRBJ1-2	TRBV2	CASSSDRLAIYGYTF	TGTGCCAGCAGTTCGGACAGACTTGCGATCTATGGCTACACCTTC
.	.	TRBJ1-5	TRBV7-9	CASSLGQAGGNQPQHF	TGTGCCAGCAGCTTAGGACAGGCCGGGGGGAATCAGCCCCAGCATTTT
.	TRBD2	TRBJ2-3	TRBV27	CASSYDGTSISSTDTQYF	TGTGCCAGCAGTTATGATGGGACTAGCATTTCTAGCACAGATACGCAGTATTTT
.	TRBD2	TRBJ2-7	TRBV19	CASTPGVAGVYEQYF	TGTGCCAGTACCCCGGGGGTAGCGGGAGTCTACGAGCAGTACTTC
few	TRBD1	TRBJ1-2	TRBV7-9	CASSLQGADYGYTF	TGTGCCAGCAGCTTACAGGGGGCAGACTATGGCTACACCTTC
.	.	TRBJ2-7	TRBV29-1	CSVAQGSSYEQYF	TGCAGCGTAGCACAGGGTAGTAGTTACGAGCAGTACTTC
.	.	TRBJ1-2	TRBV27	CASSLSGQGRSYGYTF	TGTGCCAGCAGTTTATCGGGCCAGGGAAGAAGCTATGGCTACACCTTC
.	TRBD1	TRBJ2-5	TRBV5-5	CASTRTGHQETQYF	TGTGCCAGCACCCGGACAGGCCACCAAGAGACCCAGTACTTC
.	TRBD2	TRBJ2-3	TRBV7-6	CASSFSGRSTDTQYF	TGTGCCAGCAGCTTTAGCGGGAGAAGCACAGATACGCAGTATTTT
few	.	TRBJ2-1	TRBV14	CASSLDRNEQFF	TGTGCCAGCAGCTTAGACAGGAATGAGCAGTTCTTC
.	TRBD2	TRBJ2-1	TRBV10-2	CASGDALAGDGNEQFF	TGCGCCAGCGGGGATGCACTAGCGGGAGATGGGAATGAGCAGTTCTTC
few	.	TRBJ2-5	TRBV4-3	CASSQEWEPETQYF	TGCGCCAGCAGCCAAGAGTGGGAGCCCGAGACCCAGTACTTC
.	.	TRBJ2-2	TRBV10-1	CASSDQTGSNTGELFF	TGCGCCAGCAGTGACCAGACAGGTTCTAACACCGGGGAGCTGTTTTTT
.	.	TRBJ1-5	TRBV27	CASSSTAGIGGQPQHF	TGTGCCAGCAGTTCCACGGCGGGCATCGGAGGACAGCCCCAGCATTTT
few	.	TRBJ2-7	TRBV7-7	CASSLAEGNSYEQYF	TGTGCTAGCAGCTTAGCGGAGGGGAACTCCTACGAGCAGTACTTC
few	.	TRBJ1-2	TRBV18	CASSLSGGYGYTF	TGTGCCAGCTCATTGTCCGGCGGCTATGGCTACACCTTC
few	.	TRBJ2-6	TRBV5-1	CASSSPSSGANVLTF	TGCGCCAGCAGTTCCCCCTCCTCTGGGGCCAACGTCCTGACTTTC
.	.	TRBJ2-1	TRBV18	CASSPRGTANNEQFF	TGTGCCAGCTCACCCCGGGGGACAGCTAACAATGAGCAGTTCTTC
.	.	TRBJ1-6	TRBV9	CASRGEFTSSLHF	TGTGCCAGTCGGGGGGAATTTACATCCTCCCTCCACTTT
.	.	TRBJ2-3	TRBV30	CAWAGPSTDTQYF	TGTGCCTGGGCGGGACCAAGCACAGATACGCAGTATTTT
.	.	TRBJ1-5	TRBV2	CATISKYGQPQHF	TGTGCCACCATCAGTAAATACGGTCAGCCCCAGCATTTT
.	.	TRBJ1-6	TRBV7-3	CATAAPGTNSPLHF	TGTGCCACCGCGGCCCCTGGGACTAATTCACCCCTCCACTTT
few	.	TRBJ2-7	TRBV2	CASSTNRAEQYF	TGTGCCAGCAGCACGAACAGGGCCGAGCAGTACTTC
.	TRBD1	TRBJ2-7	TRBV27	CASQGTGGILREQYF	TGTGCCAGCCAAGGGACAGGGGGTATCCTACGCGAGCAGTACTTC
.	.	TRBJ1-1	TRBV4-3	CASSPGAGRNTEAFF	TGCGCCAGCAGCCCTGGGGCAGGGCGGAACACTGAAGCTTTCTTT